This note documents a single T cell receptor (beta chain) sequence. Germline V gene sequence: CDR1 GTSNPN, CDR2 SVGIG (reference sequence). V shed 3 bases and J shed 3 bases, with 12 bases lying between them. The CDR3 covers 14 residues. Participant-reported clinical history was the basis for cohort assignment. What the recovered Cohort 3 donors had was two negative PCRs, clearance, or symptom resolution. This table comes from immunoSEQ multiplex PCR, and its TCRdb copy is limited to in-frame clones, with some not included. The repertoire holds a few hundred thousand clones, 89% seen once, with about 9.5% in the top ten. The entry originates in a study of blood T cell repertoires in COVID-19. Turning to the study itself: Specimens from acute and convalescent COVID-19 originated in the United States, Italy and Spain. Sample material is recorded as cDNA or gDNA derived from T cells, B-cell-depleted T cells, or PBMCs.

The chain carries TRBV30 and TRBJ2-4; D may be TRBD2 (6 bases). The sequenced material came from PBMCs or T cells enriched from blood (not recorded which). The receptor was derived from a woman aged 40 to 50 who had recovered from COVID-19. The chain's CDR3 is CAWSPRESKNIQYF. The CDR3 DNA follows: TGTGCCTGGAGCCCCCGGGAGAGCAAAAACATTCAGTACTTC.